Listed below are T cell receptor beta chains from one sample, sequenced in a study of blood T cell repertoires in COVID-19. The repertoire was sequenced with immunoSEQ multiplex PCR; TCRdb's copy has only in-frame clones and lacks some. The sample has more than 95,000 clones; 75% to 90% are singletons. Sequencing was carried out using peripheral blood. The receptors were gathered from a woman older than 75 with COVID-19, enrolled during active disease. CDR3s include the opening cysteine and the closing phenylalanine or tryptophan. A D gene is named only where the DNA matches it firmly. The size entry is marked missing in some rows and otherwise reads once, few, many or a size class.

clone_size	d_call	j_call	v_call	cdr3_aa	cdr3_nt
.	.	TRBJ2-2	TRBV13	CASSLWGQNTGELFF	TGTGCCAGCAGCTTATGGGGGCAGAACACCGGGGAGCTGTTTTTT
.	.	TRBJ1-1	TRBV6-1	CASSEGARGGGFF	TGTGCCAGCAGTGAAGGAGCTCGGGGGGGAGGATTCTTT
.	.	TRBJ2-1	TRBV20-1	CSASNPRSAHNEQFF	TGCAGTGCTAGTAATCCCCGTAGCGCCCACAATGAGCAGTTCTTC
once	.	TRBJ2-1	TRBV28	CASSLGGTGYNEQFF	TGTGCCAGCAGTTTAGGAGGGACGGGGTACAATGAGCAGTTCTTC
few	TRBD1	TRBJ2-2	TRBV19	CASSIGQGTTGELFF	TGTGCCAGTAGTATAGGACAGGGTACGACCGGGGAGCTGTTTTTT
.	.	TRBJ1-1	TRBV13	CASSSYQGTTEAFF	TGTGCCAGCAGCTCGTACCAGGGGACCACTGAAGCTTTCTTT
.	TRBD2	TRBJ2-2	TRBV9	CASSVGSGSWTGELFF	TGTGCCAGCAGCGTAGGTAGCGGGAGTTGGACCGGGGAGCTGTTTTTT
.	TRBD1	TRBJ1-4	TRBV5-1	CASSQGQGTSNEKLFF	TGCGCCAGCAGCCAGGGACAGGGAACGTCTAATGAAAAACTGTTTTTT
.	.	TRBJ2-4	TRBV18	CASSPGLNNKNIQYF	TGTGCCAGCTCACCAGGACTAAATAACAAAAACATTCAGTACTTC
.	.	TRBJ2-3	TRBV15	CATSRDLLGSSTDTQYF	TGTGCCACCAGCAGAGATCTACTAGGGTCTAGCACAGATACGCAGTATTTT
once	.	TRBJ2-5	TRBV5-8	CASSFRGKSEETQYF	TGTGCCAGCAGCTTCCGGGGGAAGTCGGAAGAGACCCAGTACTTC
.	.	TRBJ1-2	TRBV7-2	CASSLAAAQSYGYTF	TGTGCCAGCAGCTTAGCGGCGGCCCAATCCTATGGCTACACCTTC
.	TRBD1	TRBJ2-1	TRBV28	CASSWGQGMSEQFF	TGTGCCAGCAGTTGGGGACAGGGGATGAGTGAGCAGTTCTTC
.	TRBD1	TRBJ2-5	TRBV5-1	CASSVGTGPQETQYF	TGCGCCAGCAGCGTAGGGACAGGGCCGCAAGAGACCCAGTACTTC
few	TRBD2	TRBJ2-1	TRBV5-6	CASSLAGGEQFF	TGTGCCAGCAGCTTGGCGGGGGGTGAGCAGTTCTTC
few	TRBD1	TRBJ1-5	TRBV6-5	CASSRTGPSNQPQHF	TGTGCCAGCAGCAGGACAGGCCCGAGCAATCAGCCCCAGCATTTT
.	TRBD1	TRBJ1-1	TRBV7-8	CASSSDRGATEAFF	TGTGCCAGCAGCTCAGACAGGGGGGCAACTGAAGCTTTCTTT
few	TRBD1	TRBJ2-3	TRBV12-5	CASGKGQGARDTQYF	TGTGCTAGTGGCAAGGGACAGGGGGCGCGTGATACGCAGTATTTT
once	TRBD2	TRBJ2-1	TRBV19	CASSIGTSGRNEQFF	TGTGCCAGTAGTATAGGGACTAGCGGGAGAAATGAGCAGTTCTTC
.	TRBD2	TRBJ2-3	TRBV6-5	CASSSTAGGGTQYF	TGTGCCAGCAGTTCGACAGCGGGGGGGGGTACGCAGTATTTT
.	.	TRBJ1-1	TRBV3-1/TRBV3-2	CASSQGGNRGYTEAFF	TGTGCCAGCAGCCAAGGGGGTAACCGGGGATACACTGAAGCTTTCTTT
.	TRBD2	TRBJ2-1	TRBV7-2	CASSASGSLSYNEQFF	TGTGCCAGCAGCGCTAGCGGGAGTCTCTCCTACAATGAGCAGTTCTTC
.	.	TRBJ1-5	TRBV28	CASSTRQNNQPQHF	TGTGCCAGCTCGACCCGACAGAACAATCAGCCCCAGCATTTT
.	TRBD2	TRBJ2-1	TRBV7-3	CASSPAGAGGLSSYNEQFF	TGTGCCAGCAGCCCCGCTGGGGCGGGAGGCCTGAGCTCCTACAATGAGCAGTTCTTC
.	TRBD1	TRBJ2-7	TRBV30	CASLAGQGASEQYF	TGTGCCTCGCTCGCAGGACAGGGGGCGAGTGAGCAGTACTTC
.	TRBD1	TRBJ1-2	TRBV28	CASSLGTANYGYTF	TGTGCCAGCAGCCTCGGGACAGCTAACTATGGCTACACCTTC
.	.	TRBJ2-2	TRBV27	CASSFLDRIGELFF	TGTGCCAGCAGTTTCCTCGACAGGATCGGGGAGCTGTTTTTT
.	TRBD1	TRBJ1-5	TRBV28	CASRESGQGRTYQPQHF	TGTGCCAGCAGGGAATCAGGACAGGGGAGGACATATCAGCCCCAGCATTTT
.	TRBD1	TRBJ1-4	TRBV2	CASNLRQGSEKLFF	TGTGCCAGCAATCTTAGACAGGGTAGTGAAAAACTGTTTTTT
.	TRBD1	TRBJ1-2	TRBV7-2	CASSPTPGQGARGYTF	TGTGCCAGCAGCCCGACTCCGGGACAGGGGGCGCGGGGCTACACCTTC
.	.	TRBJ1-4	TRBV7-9	CASSLAGAEDEKLFF	TGTGCCAGCAGCTTGGCGGGGGCAGAAGACGAAAAACTGTTTTTT
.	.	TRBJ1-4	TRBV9	CASSVGATNEKLFF	TGTGCCAGCAGCGTAGGCGCAACTAATGAAAAACTGTTTTTT
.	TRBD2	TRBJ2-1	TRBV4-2	CASSQESSGLAVREQFF	TGTGCCAGCAGCCAAGAAAGTTCCGGACTAGCTGTCAGGGAGCAGTTCTTC
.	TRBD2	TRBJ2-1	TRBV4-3	CASSQDSGANNEQFF	TGCGCCAGCAGCCAAGATAGCGGGGCCAACAATGAGCAGTTCTTC
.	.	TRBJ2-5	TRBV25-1	CASSGAGTIQETQYF	TGTGCCAGCAGTGGGGCTGGGACAATCCAAGAGACCCAGTACTTC
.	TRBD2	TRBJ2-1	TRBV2	CASSRRELGNEQFF	TGTGCCAGCAGTAGGCGGGAGTTGGGCAATGAGCAGTTCTTC
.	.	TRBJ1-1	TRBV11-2	CASSPGRGTEAFF	TGTGCCAGCAGCCCCGGGAGAGGTACTGAAGCTTTCTTT
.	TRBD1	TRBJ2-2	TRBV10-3	CAISPGQGSTGELFF	TGTGCCATCAGCCCGGGACAGGGGTCCACCGGGGAGCTGTTTTTT
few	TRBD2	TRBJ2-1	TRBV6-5	CASKRTSGGLNEQFF	TGTGCCAGCAAAAGGACTAGCGGGGGTCTCAATGAGCAGTTCTTC
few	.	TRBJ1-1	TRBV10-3	CAIKGVADTEAFF	TGTGCCATCAAAGGCGTGGCGGACACTGAAGCTTTCTTT
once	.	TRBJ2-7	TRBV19	CASSINGQNYYEQYF	TGTGCCAGTAGTATTAACGGACAGAACTACTACGAGCAGTACTTC
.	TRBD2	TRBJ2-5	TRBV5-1	CASGWTSGRGETQYF	TGCGCCAGCGGATGGACTAGCGGGAGAGGAGAGACCCAGTACTTC
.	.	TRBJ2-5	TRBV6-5	CASSYREGQQETQYF	TGTGCCAGCAGTTACCGAGAAGGACAACAAGAGACCCAGTACTTC
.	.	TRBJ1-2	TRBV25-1	CASTQGGGSTNYGYTF	TGTGCCAGTACCCAGGGTGGGGGCTCTACTAACTATGGCTACACCTTC
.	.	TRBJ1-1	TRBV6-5	CASSYHRDTEAFF	TGTGCCAGCAGTTACCACAGGGACACTGAAGCTTTCTTT
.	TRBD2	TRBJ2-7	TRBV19	CASRPGLAGFYEQYF	TGTGCCAGTAGACCCGGACTAGCGGGATTTTACGAGCAGTACTTC